The sequence of this TCR beta chain was determined in a study of blood T cell repertoires in COVID-19. Study at large: The samples span acute and convalescent COVID-19 from the United States, Italy and Spain. T cells, B-cell-depleted T cells, or PBMCs provided the cDNA or gDNA that served as material.

Per the original methods: Amplified reference gene primers provided the basis for estimating nucleated cell counts. Here immunoSEQ multiplex PCR was the method, and the copy in TCRdb shows in-frame clones only, minus some. D and trimming were read from the DNA, whereas the V and J calls and clone size are those reported in that table. The table lists over 350,000 clones, approximately 89% of them singletons. V was trimmed by 6 bases and J by 0 bases, leaving 8 bases between them. The CDR3 spans 13 residues. Germline assignment: CDR1 SNHLY and CDR2 FYNNEI. The study assigned cohorts using participant-reported clinical history.

This chain links TRBV2 with TRBJ1-1; D gene unclear. This TCR was recovered from a middle-aged woman who had been exposed to COVID-19. Specimen: PBMCs or T cells enriched from blood (not recorded which). The DNA for the CDR3 is TGTGCCAGCAGCTTCAGGATGAACACTGAAGCTTTCTTT. This translates into CASSFRMNTEAFF.